The T cell receptor (beta chain) under discussion was sequenced for a study of OX40 agonist ivuxolimab in advanced cancers. Study-wide context: Ivuxolimab, which patients received intravenously every 2 weeks, was dosed at 0.01 to 10 mg/kg. Study results and caveats: More expanded clones were seen, on average, in CD8+ T cells than in CD4+.

Individuals having autoimmune disease history or systemic immunosuppression were not enrolled. Sampling of blood occurred at baseline, cycle 4 day 1, and cycle 7 day 1. This clone has just a few counts. What it binds is unknown. In germline, CDR1 is MDHEN, CDR2 SYDVKM. The CDR3 totals 15 residues. The ends were cut back, 5 bases at V and 5 bases at J, with 18 bases in the middle. Assay used: immunoSEQ multiplex PCR; TCRdb lists only in-frame clones, some missing. In the table there are about 57,000 clones, 65% to 85% of which are singletons. The specimen was CD4+ or CD8+ T cells sorted from blood, collected in a trial of the OX40 agonist ivuxolimab. This chain uses TRBV28 with TRBJ1-2; D remains ambiguous. This clonotype originated in an adult with an advanced solid tumor such as melanoma, head and neck, liver or kidney cancer. The DNA for the CDR3 is TGTGCCAGCAGTCTAGTGTCTTTCGGTGGGTATGGCTACACCTTC. This codes for CASSLVSFGGYGYTF.